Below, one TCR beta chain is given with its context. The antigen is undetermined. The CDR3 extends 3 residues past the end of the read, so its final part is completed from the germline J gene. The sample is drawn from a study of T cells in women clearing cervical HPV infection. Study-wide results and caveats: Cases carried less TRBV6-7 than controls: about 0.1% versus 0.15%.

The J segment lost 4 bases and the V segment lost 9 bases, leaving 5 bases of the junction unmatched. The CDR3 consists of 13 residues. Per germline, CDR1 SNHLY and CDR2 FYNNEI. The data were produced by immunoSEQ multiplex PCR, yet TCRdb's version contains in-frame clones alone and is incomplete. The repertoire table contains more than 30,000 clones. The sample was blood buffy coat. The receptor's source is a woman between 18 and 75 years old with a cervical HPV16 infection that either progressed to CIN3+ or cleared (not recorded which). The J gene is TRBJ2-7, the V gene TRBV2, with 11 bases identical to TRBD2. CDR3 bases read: TGTGCCAGTTGGGGGACTAGCGGATACGAG. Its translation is CASWGTSGYE. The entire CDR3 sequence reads CASWGTSGYEQYF.